This is a list of T cell receptor beta chains from one sample in a study of cytomegalovirus exposure and HLA in healthy donors. The method was immunoSEQ multiplex PCR; TCRdb's version includes in-frame clones alone and lacks a portion of them. The sample holds 250,000 to 300,000 clones; around 85% are singletons and the top ten take more than 0.8%. Sequenced sample: PBMCs. The source of these receptors is a woman aged 18-29 years in good health and CMV-seronegative. Each CDR3 is given with its conserved first and last residue. D genes are given only for firm matches. The size entry is marked missing in some rows and otherwise reads once, few, many or a size class.

cdr3_aa | cdr3_nt | clone_size | v_call | d_call | j_call
CASRLAGVAGELFF | TGTGCCAGTCGGCTAGCGGGAGTAGCCGGGGAGCTGTTTTTT | - | TRBV11-3 | TRBD2 | TRBJ2-2
CASSYSRPGTTEKLFF | TGTGCCAGCAGTTACTCTCGGCCCGGGACAACTGAAAAACTGTTTTTT | - | TRBV6-5 | - | TRBJ1-4
CASSQQQDSSGYTF | TGCGCCAGCAGCCAACAACAGGACAGTTCCGGCTACACCTTC | - | TRBV4-3 | - | TRBJ1-2
CASSRTAMSYSNQPQHF | TGTGCCAGCAGCCGGACAGCTATGTCCTATAGCAATCAGCCCCAGCATTTT | - | TRBV7-2 | - | TRBJ1-5
CASSSSAYHSYNEQFF | TGTGCCAGCAGCTCCAGCGCCTACCATTCCTACAATGAGCAGTTCTTC | - | TRBV7-9 | - | TRBJ2-1
CASSLSFGELFF | TGTGCCAGCAGCTTAAGCTTCGGGGAGCTGTTTTTT | - | TRBV11-3 | - | TRBJ2-2
CASTSGQGDTEAFF | TGTGCCAGCACCAGTGGACAGGGTGACACTGAAGCTTTCTTT | - | TRBV28 | TRBD1 | TRBJ1-1
CASSPLLAGAIDNEQFF | TGTGCCAGCAGCCCCCTACTAGCGGGAGCAATTGACAATGAGCAGTTCTTC | - | TRBV7-9 | TRBD2 | TRBJ2-1
CASSPGTTVAEELFF | TGTGCCAGCAGCCCCGGGACAACGGTGGCCGAGGAGCTGTTTTTT | - | TRBV11-2 | - | TRBJ2-2
CATSSRPGLPFSNEQFF | TGTGCCACCAGCAGCAGACCGGGACTACCCTTTTCGAATGAGCAGTTCTTC | - | TRBV15 | TRBD2 | TRBJ2-1
CASSLAWASTDTQYF | TGCGCCAGCAGCTTGGCCTGGGCTAGCACAGATACGCAGTATTTT | - | TRBV5-1 | - | TRBJ2-3
CASGTGTSGIVYEQYF | TGTGCTAGTGGTACCGGGACTAGCGGGATTGTATACGAGCAGTACTTC | few | TRBV12-5 | TRBD2 | TRBJ2-7
CASSPQGADTEAFF | TGTGCCAGCAGCCCACAGGGAGCAGATACTGAAGCTTTCTTT | - | TRBV7-9 | - | TRBJ1-1
CASSEGGAYNEQFF | TGCGCCAGCAGTGAGGGGGGGGCCTACAATGAGCAGTTCTTC | - | TRBV10-1 | TRBD2 | TRBJ2-1
CASSLGGRAGETQYF | TGTGCCAGCAGTCTCGGCGGGAGGGCAGGAGAGACCCAGTACTTC | - | TRBV6-5 | TRBD2 | TRBJ2-5
CASSLGGAANEKLFF | TGTGCCAGCAGCTTAGGGGGCGCCGCAAATGAAAAACTGTTTTTT | - | TRBV7-2 | - | TRBJ1-4
CASSLVPFANTGELFF | TGTGCCAGCAGCTTAGTTCCGTTCGCGAACACCGGGGAGCTGTTTTTT | - | TRBV11-3 | - | TRBJ2-2
CASSQAGTSENTGELFF | TGCGCCAGCAGCCAGGCGGGGACTAGCGAGAACACCGGGGAGCTGTTTTTT | - | TRBV4-3 | TRBD2 | TRBJ2-2
CASSFSGGGEQYF | TGTGCCAGCAGTTTTTCGGGGGGAGGCGAGCAGTACTTC | - | TRBV27 | TRBD2 | TRBJ2-7
CAAAGRYNEQFF | TGTGCCGCGGCAGGGCGATACAATGAGCAGTTCTTC | - | TRBV6-5 | - | TRBJ2-1
CASSPSSIGGAGSYEQYF | TGTGCCAGCTCACCATCTTCTATCGGGGGGGCGGGCTCCTACGAGCAGTACTTC | - | TRBV18 | TRBD2 | TRBJ2-7
CASSLTGRGSPLHF | TGTGCCAGCAGTTTAACGGGTCGGGGTTCACCCCTCCACTTT | few | TRBV27 | - | TRBJ1-6
CASSWDRGEKLFF | TGTGCCAGCAGTTGGGACAGAGGTGAAAAACTGTTTTTT | - | TRBV27 | TRBD1 | TRBJ1-4
CASSQVGRRQGSEAFF | TGCGCCAGCAGCCAAGTAGGCAGGCGACAGGGGTCTGAAGCTTTCTTT | - | TRBV4-1 | TRBD1 | TRBJ1-1
CASSTGLGYNEQFF | TGTGCCAGCAGCACGGGACTAGGGTACAATGAGCAGTTCTTC | - | TRBV7-9 | TRBD2 | TRBJ2-1
CASSLQGRNTEAFF | TGCGCCAGCAGCTTGCAGGGGAGGAACACTGAAGCTTTCTTT | - | TRBV5-1 | - | TRBJ1-1
CASSDSGENTEAFF | TGTGCCAGCAGTGACTCTGGAGAGAACACTGAAGCTTTCTTT | - | TRBV6-4 | - | TRBJ1-1
CASSSTGAGNEQFF | TGTGCCAGCAGTTCGACAGGGGCCGGCAATGAGCAGTTCTTC | - | TRBV27 | TRBD1 | TRBJ2-1
CAISESRAGGPLTTYEQYF | TGTGCCATCAGTGAGTCGAGGGCAGGGGGCCCCCTTACTACCTACGAGCAGTACTTC | - | TRBV10-3 | TRBD1 | TRBJ2-7
CASRGEQGENYGYTF | TGTGCCAGCAGGGGAGAACAGGGGGAGAACTATGGCTACACCTTC | - | TRBV6-1 | TRBD1 | TRBJ1-2
CASSLGRGRGYEQYF | TGTGCCAGCAGTTTAGGGAGGGGACGGGGCTACGAGCAGTACTTC | once | TRBV28 | TRBD2 | TRBJ2-7
CASSLGQLRSPQHF | TGTGCCAGCAGCTTGGGACAGCTTAGATCGCCCCAGCATTTT | - | TRBV7-9 | TRBD1 | TRBJ1-5
CASSTAGLAGSTDTQYF | TGTGCCAGCAGTACCGCGGGACTAGCGGGATCTACAGATACGCAGTATTTT | - | TRBV27 | TRBD2 | TRBJ2-3
CASSSGQPNTGELFF | TGTGCCAGCAGTTCTGGACAGCCGAACACCGGGGAGCTGTTTTTT | - | TRBV28 | - | TRBJ2-2
CASSVRGPTQETQYF | TGTGCCAGCAGTGTCAGAGGTCCAACTCAAGAGACCCAGTACTTC | - | TRBV6-1 | - | TRBJ2-5
CASSEGTGRNQPQHF | TGTGCCAGCAGTGAAGGGACAGGGAGAAATCAGCCCCAGCATTTT | - | TRBV6-1 | TRBD1 | TRBJ1-5
CASSPGTSGGDTQYF | TGTGCCAGCAGCCCCGGGACTAGCGGGGGAGATACGCAGTATTTT | - | TRBV5-4 | TRBD2 | TRBJ2-3
CAISPRGGEDQPQHF | TGTGCCATCAGCCCAAGGGGGGGCGAGGATCAGCCCCAGCATTTT | - | TRBV10-3 | - | TRBJ1-5
CASSLQATNTEAFF | TGTGCCAGCAGCTTACAGGCCACGAACACTGAAGCTTTCTTT | - | TRBV11-2 | - | TRBJ1-1
CASSPRSVSQSPLHF | TGTGCCAGCAGTCCCCGCTCTGTTTCCCAGTCACCCCTCCACTTT | once | TRBV28 | - | TRBJ1-6
CASEQVRHTEAFF | TGTGCCAGCGAACAGGTCAGGCACACTGAAGCTTTCTTT | - | TRBV6-5 | - | TRBJ1-1
CASSFSGDSGNTIYF | TGCGCCAGCAGCTTTTCGGGGGATTCTGGAAACACCATATATTTT | - | TRBV5-1 | - | TRBJ1-3
CASSSGLNQPQHF | TGTGCCAGCAGCTCGGGACTGAATCAGCCCCAGCATTTT | few | TRBV5-4 | - | TRBJ1-5
CASSTNTGEKLFF | TGTGCCAGCAGTACAAATACAGGGGAAAAACTGTTTTTT | - | TRBV6-1 | - | TRBJ1-4
CASSFGGGPAGELFF | TGCGCCAGCAGCTTCGGGGGAGGGCCCGCCGGGGAGCTGTTTTTT | once | TRBV5-1 | TRBD2 | TRBJ2-2
CASSLEGGKNYGYTF | TGCGCCAGCAGCTTGGAAGGCGGGAAAAACTATGGCTACACCTTC | - | TRBV5-1 | - | TRBJ1-2
CASSLPDRGRTEAFF | TGTGCCAGCAGCTTGCCCGACAGGGGGCGGACTGAAGCTTTCTTT | - | TRBV7-9 | TRBD1 | TRBJ1-1
CASSVGRVPYGYTF | TGTGCCAGCAGCGTAGGACGGGTCCCGTATGGCTACACCTTC | - | TRBV9 | - | TRBJ1-2
CATSRDPGGPWIRNTIYF | TGTGCCACCAGCAGAGATCCAGGGGGTCCCTGGATCAGGAACACCATATATTTT | once | TRBV15 | TRBD1 | TRBJ1-3
CASSPSPPYEQYF | TGTGCCAGCAGCCCCTCCCCCCCCTACGAGCAGTACTTC | - | TRBV5-6 | - | TRBJ2-7
CASSLGSGAGNQPQHF | TGTGCCAGCAGCTTAGGAAGTGGGGCAGGGAATCAGCCCCAGCATTTT | - | TRBV11-2 | - | TRBJ1-5
CASSEAVRGGQFF | TGTGCCAGCAGTGAAGCGGTCAGGGGTGGACAGTTCTTC | - | TRBV2 | - | TRBJ2-1
CASSLSRDRGRLAFF | TGTGCCAGCAGCCTCTCCCGGGACAGGGGGCGCTTGGCTTTCTTT | - | TRBV7-3 | TRBD1 | TRBJ1-1
CASSSRQGQETQYF | TGTGCCAGCAGTTCCCGACAGGGCCAAGAGACCCAGTACTTC | - | TRBV27 | TRBD1 | TRBJ2-5
CASSSARDRGPNEQFF | TGTGCCAGCAGTTCGGCTCGGGACAGGGGGCCCAATGAGCAGTTCTTC | - | TRBV27 | TRBD1 | TRBJ2-1
CASSRIPGWAIKMNTEAFF | TGCGCCAGCAGCCGCATCCCCGGTTGGGCCATTAAAATGAACACTGAAGCTTTCTTT | - | TRBV5-1 | - | TRBJ1-1